This paragraph reports one T cell receptor (beta chain). This sample is drawn from a study of blood T cell repertoires in COVID-19. About the study: Acute and convalescent COVID-19 samples came from the United States, Italy and Spain.

Methods used by the authors: It was from reference gene primer amplification that nucleated cell counts were estimated. Repertoires were generated with immunoSEQ multiplex PCR, while TCRdb's copy carries only in-frame clones and drops some. Clonal size and the V and J genes are those of that table, whereas D and trimming came from the DNA. The sample includes over 65,000 clones, approximately 83% of them seen just once. The junction had 3 bases not matched to a gene; V was cut back by 7 bases and J by 3 bases. The CDR3 runs 13 residues. The germline V gene encodes CDR1 LNHDA and CDR2 SQIVND (reference sequence).

V usage is TRBV19 and J usage is TRBJ1-1, with TRBD1 matching over 9 bases. The sequence derives from a human donor in a cohort sampled during active COVID-19. Sequenced sample: peripheral blood. The CDR3 nucleotides are TGTGCCAGTACAGGACAGGGGTACACTGAAGCTTTCTTT. Translation: CASTGQGYTEAFF.